Included here is one T cell receptor (beta chain) sequence, with context. The data were taken from a study of cytomegalovirus exposure and HLA in healthy donors. Turning to the study itself: Of all 360 or so donors who were genotyped, roughly 81% belonged to the Caucasian-associated ancestry cluster.

Vbeta (60) and Jbeta (13) primers were used in the PCR. Using immunoSEQ multiplex PCR, the repertoire was profiled, and TCRdb retains in-frame clones only, with some absent. Found here are about 190,000 clones, under 85% of them singletons; the top ten hold roughly 10%. Germline V gives CDR1 LNHNV, CDR2 YYDKDF (reference sequence). CDR3 length: 14 residues. V lost 5 bases, J lost 6 bases, and 8 bases stayed unmatched. In nominal health when sampled, donors likely had unrecorded immune exposures nonetheless. What was sequenced was PBMCs. The chain joins TRBV15 to TRBJ1-2, with 8 nucleotides matching TRBD1. This receptor was taken from a woman aged 45-65 years in good health and CMV-seropositive. The DNA for the CDR3 is TGTGCCACCAGCGTCCAGGGGGCGCTGAATGGCTACACCTTC. Translating gives CATSVQGALNGYTF.